A selection of T cell receptor beta chains follows, all from one sample in a study of cytomegalovirus exposure and HLA in healthy donors. Sequenced by immunoSEQ multiplex PCR; TCRdb stores in-frame clones only, minus some. Of roughly 66,000 clones listed, approximately 58% were seen once; the top ten hold 3%. The sample comprised PBMCs. The receptors were gathered from a woman between 45 and 65 years old in good health and CMV-seronegative. Both conserved end residues are part of each CDR3. A D gene is named only where the DNA matches it firmly. Clone size is stated in some rows and not others, as once, few, many or a class when expanded.

CASSLQGGQPQHF | TGTGCCAGCAGCCTTCAGGGCGGCCAGCCCCAGCATTTT | TRBJ1-5 | - | TRBV7-2 | once
CASRTQVHVDTQYF | TGTGCCAGCAGAACCCAGGTCCATGTAGATACGCAGTATTTT | TRBJ2-3 | - | TRBV6-5 | -
CASSLAGNWDEQFF | TGTGCCAGCAGTTTAGCGGGGAATTGGGATGAGCAGTTCTTC | TRBJ2-1 | - | TRBV28 | few
CASSGEGQGTYEQYF | TGTGCCAGCAGCGGGGAAGGACAGGGAACCTACGAGCAGTACTTC | TRBJ2-7 | TRBD1 | TRBV9 | -
CASSPLAGIYNEQFF | TGTGCCAGTAGTCCACTAGCGGGGATTTACAATGAGCAGTTCTTC | TRBJ2-1 | TRBD2 | TRBV19 | -
CSSSLGTGYGYTF | TGTTCCAGCAGCTTAGGGACAGGGTATGGCTACACCTTC | TRBJ1-2 | TRBD1 | TRBV7-9 | few
CASSLAGGMNTEAFF | TGTGCCAGCAGCTTGGCCGGGGGGATGAACACTGAAGCTTTCTTT | TRBJ1-1 | - | TRBV5-4 | few
CASSLGVDRVSF | TGTGCCAGCAGCTTAGGGGTGGACAGGGTCTCCTTC | TRBJ1-2 | TRBD1 | TRBV7-9 | -
CASSWVDRPNTEAFF | TGTGCCAGCAGCTGGGTCGACAGGCCGAACACTGAAGCTTTCTTT | TRBJ1-1 | - | TRBV5-6 | -
CASSFRETQYF | TGTGCCAGCAGTTTTCGAGAGACCCAGTACTTC | TRBJ2-5 | - | TRBV27 | -
CASSLPTGGNTEAFF | TGTGCCAGCAGTCTCCCGACAGGAGGGAACACTGAAGCTTTCTTT | TRBJ1-1 | - | TRBV28 | few
CAISPGLAGSTDTQYF | TGTGCCATCAGCCCTGGACTAGCGGGGAGCACAGATACGCAGTATTTT | TRBJ2-3 | TRBD2 | TRBV10-3 | -
CAIRTALYGYTF | TGTGCCATCCGGACAGCACTCTATGGCTACACCTTC | TRBJ1-2 | - | TRBV28 | -
CASAWTGQETQYF | TGTGCCAGTGCTTGGACAGGCCAAGAGACCCAGTACTTC | TRBJ2-5 | TRBD1 | TRBV19 | -
CASSFAGTTYNEQFF | TGTGCCAGCAGTTTCGCCGGGACAACTTACAATGAGCAGTTCTTC | TRBJ2-1 | - | TRBV6-5 | few
CASSTGFGNTIYF | TGTGCCAGCAGCACAGGGTTTGGGAACACCATATATTTT | TRBJ1-3 | - | TRBV11-3 | many
CASSRQLLTNTGELFF | TGTGCTAGCAGCCGACAGCTATTGACGAACACCGGGGAGCTGTTTTTT | TRBJ2-2 | - | TRBV7-7 | -
CASSLEVGGYEQYF | TGTGCCAGCAGCTTAGAGGTGGGGGGCTACGAGCAGTACTTC | TRBJ2-7 | - | TRBV11-2 | -
CASSYGTGGTNYGYTF | TGTGCCAGCAGTTATGGGACAGGGGGTACTAACTATGGCTACACCTTC | TRBJ1-2 | TRBD1 | TRBV28 | -
CASSQSAGAYTEAFF | TGTGCCAGCTCACAGAGTGCAGGGGCCTACACTGAAGCTTTCTTT | TRBJ1-1 | - | TRBV18 | -
CATSRDRRTGYEQYF | TGTGCCACCAGCAGAGATCGCAGGACAGGCTACGAGCAGTACTTC | TRBJ2-7 | TRBD1 | TRBV15 | -
CASSPQGDANYGYTF | TGTGCCAGCTCACCACAGGGGGATGCTAACTATGGCTACACCTTC | TRBJ1-2 | - | TRBV18 | -
CSVAGTSGRIDTQYF | TGCAGCGTCGCCGGGACTAGCGGGAGAATAGATACGCAGTATTTT | TRBJ2-3 | TRBD2 | TRBV29-1 | -
CASSLPLLDTEAFF | TGTGCCAGCAGCTTGCCTTTGCTAGACACTGAAGCTTTCTTT | TRBJ1-1 | - | TRBV5-6 | -
CASSPGQGLYEQYF | TGTGCCAGCAGCCCGGGACAGGGACTCTACGAGCAGTACTTC | TRBJ2-7 | TRBD1 | TRBV5-4 | -
CASSLSPGFSNQPQHF | TGTGCCAGCAGTTTATCACCGGGGTTTAGCAATCAGCCCCAGCATTTT | TRBJ1-5 | - | TRBV28 | -
CASSEDRDNEQYF | TGTGCCAGCAGCGAGGACAGGGACAACGAGCAGTACTTC | TRBJ2-7 | TRBD1 | TRBV28 | few
CASSQELVLNYGYTF | TGCGCCAGCAGCCAAGAACTGGTCCTCAACTATGGCTACACCTTC | TRBJ1-2 | - | TRBV4-3 | few
CASSLRDRGLTGELFF | TGTGCCAGCAGTTTGCGAGACAGGGGGCTAACCGGGGAGCTGTTTTTT | TRBJ2-2 | TRBD1 | TRBV2 | -
CASSVGDGRENTEAFF | TGTGCCAGCAGCGTAGGGGACGGGCGGGAGAACACTGAAGCTTTCTTT | TRBJ1-1 | - | TRBV9 | -
CASSIDRGSSGNTIYF | TGTGCCAGTAGTATAGATCGGGGGTCCTCTGGAAACACCATATATTTT | TRBJ1-3 | - | TRBV19 | -
CASSDRDSRAFF | TGTGCCAGCAGTGATCGGGACAGTCGCGCTTTCTTT | TRBJ1-1 | TRBD1 | TRBV2 | -
CASSPRGSNQPQHF | TGTGCCAGCAGCCCCAGGGGAAGCAATCAGCCCCAGCATTTT | TRBJ1-5 | - | TRBV7-9 | -
CASSPGTGSNQPQHF | TGTGCCAGCAGTCCCGGGACAGGGAGCAATCAGCCCCAGCATTTT | TRBJ1-5 | TRBD1 | TRBV28 | -
CASSYSQGWVEQYF | TGTGCCAGCAGTTACTCGCAGGGGTGGGTCGAGCAGTACTTC | TRBJ2-7 | - | TRBV6-5 | -
CASSSGQGGGNQPQHF | TGTGCCAGCAGCTCCGGACAGGGAGGGGGCAATCAGCCCCAGCATTTT | TRBJ1-5 | TRBD1 | TRBV7-2 | once
CASSLVGDSTEAFF | TGCGCCAGCAGCTTGGTAGGGGATAGCACTGAAGCTTTCTTT | TRBJ1-1 | - | TRBV5-1 | -
CASSWTSGTPYEQYF | TGTGCCAGCAGTTGGACTAGCGGGACCCCCTACGAGCAGTACTTC | TRBJ2-7 | TRBD2 | TRBV6-1 | -
CASSYNPGGTEAFF | TGTGCCAGCAGTTATAACCCCGGGGGCACTGAAGCTTTCTTT | TRBJ1-1 | - | TRBV6-5 | -
CGGGVHNSNQPQHF | TGTGGCGGCGGCGTCCATAATAGCAATCAGCCCCAGCATTTT | TRBJ1-5 | - | TRBV21-1 | -
CASSYRGRGYTF | TGTGCCAGCAGTTACAGGGGGAGAGGCTACACCTTC | TRBJ1-2 | - | TRBV6-5 | -
CASSLGVLDLYEQYF | TGTGCCAGCAGCTTAGGCGTGCTAGACTTATACGAGCAGTACTTC | TRBJ2-7 | - | TRBV7-2 | -
CASSLWLAYEQYF | TGTGCCAGCAGCTTATGGCTAGCCTACGAGCAGTACTTC | TRBJ2-7 | - | TRBV7-2 | few
CASSVSPSGQFF | TGTGCCAGCAGCGTATCACCGAGCGGGCAGTTCTTC | TRBJ2-1 | - | TRBV7-2 | -
CASSEQGVDNQPQHF | TGTGCCAGCAGTGAACAGGGGGTGGACAATCAGCCCCAGCATTTT | TRBJ1-5 | TRBD1 | TRBV2 | -
CASSLGPSGRDGDTQYF | TGCGCCAGCAGCTTGGGCCCTAGCGGGAGGGACGGAGATACGCAGTATTTT | TRBJ2-3 | TRBD2 | TRBV5-1 | few
CATPSDQGTDTQYF | TGTGCCACCCCTAGCGATCAAGGCACAGATACGCAGTATTTT | TRBJ2-3 | - | TRBV2 | -
CASSPGTGRTEAFF | TGTGCCAGCAGCCCGGGGACAGGGCGTACTGAAGCTTTCTTT | TRBJ1-1 | TRBD1 | TRBV7-3 | -
CATIRDSNQPQHF | TGTGCCACCATCCGGGATAGCAATCAGCCCCAGCATTTT | TRBJ1-5 | - | TRBV6-1 | -
CASWDRDRGNTEAFF | TGTGCCAGCTGGGACCGGGACAGGGGGAACACTGAAGCTTTCTTT | TRBJ1-1 | TRBD1 | TRBV6-6 | -
CASSQGPGLAGDTQYF | TGTGCCAGCAGCCAAGGGCCGGGACTAGCGGGAGATACGCAGTATTTT | TRBJ2-3 | TRBD2 | TRBV7-3 | -
CASSLAIGREQYF | TGTGCCAGCAGCTTAGCGATTGGGCGCGAGCAGTACTTC | TRBJ2-7 | - | TRBV7-6 | -
CASNTAGRSYEQYF | TGTGCCAGCAACACCGCGGGTCGTTCCTACGAGCAGTACTTC | TRBJ2-7 | - | TRBV6-5 | -
CASSVGTGTGGYEQYF | TGTGCCAGCAGCGTAGGAACCGGGACAGGGGGCTACGAGCAGTACTTC | TRBJ2-7 | TRBD1 | TRBV9 | -
CASSLTGAETQYF | TGCGCCAGCAGCTTGACAGGGGCAGAGACCCAGTACTTC | TRBJ2-5 | TRBD1 | TRBV5-1 | -
CASSLTLTTYEQYF | TGCGCCAGCAGCCTCACCCTCACTACCTACGAGCAGTACTTC | TRBJ2-7 | - | TRBV4-3 | -
CASSPQGAATNEKLFF | TGTGCCAGCAGCCCCCAGGGGGCTGCAACTAATGAAAAACTGTTTTTT | TRBJ1-4 | TRBD1 | TRBV4-2 | few